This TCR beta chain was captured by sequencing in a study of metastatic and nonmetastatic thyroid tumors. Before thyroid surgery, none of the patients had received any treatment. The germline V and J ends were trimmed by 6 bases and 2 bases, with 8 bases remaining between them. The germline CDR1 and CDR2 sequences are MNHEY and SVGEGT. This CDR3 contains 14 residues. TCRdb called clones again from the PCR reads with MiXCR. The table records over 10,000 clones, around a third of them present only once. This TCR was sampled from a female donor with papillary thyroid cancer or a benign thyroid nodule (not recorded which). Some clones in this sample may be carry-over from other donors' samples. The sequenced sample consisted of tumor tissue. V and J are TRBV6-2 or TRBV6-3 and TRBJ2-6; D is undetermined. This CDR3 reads CASSPQAGANVLTF. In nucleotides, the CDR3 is TGTGCCAGCAGCCCCCAGGCTGGGGCCAACGTCCTGACTTTC.